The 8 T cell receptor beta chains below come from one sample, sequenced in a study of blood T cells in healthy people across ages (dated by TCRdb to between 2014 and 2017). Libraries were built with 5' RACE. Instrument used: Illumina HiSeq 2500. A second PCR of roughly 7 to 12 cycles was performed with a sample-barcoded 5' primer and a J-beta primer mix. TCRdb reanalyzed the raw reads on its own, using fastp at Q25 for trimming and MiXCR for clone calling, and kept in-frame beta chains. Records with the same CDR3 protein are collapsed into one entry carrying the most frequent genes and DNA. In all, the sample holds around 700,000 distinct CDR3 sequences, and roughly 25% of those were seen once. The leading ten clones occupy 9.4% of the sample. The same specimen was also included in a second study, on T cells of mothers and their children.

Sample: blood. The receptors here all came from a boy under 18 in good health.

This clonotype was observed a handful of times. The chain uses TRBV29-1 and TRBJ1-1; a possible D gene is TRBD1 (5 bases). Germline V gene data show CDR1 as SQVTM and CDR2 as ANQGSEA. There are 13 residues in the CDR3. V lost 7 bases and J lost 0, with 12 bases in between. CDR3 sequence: CSGRGKVNTEAFF. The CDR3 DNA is TGCAGCGGACGGGGGAAGGTGAACACTGAAGCTTTCTTT.

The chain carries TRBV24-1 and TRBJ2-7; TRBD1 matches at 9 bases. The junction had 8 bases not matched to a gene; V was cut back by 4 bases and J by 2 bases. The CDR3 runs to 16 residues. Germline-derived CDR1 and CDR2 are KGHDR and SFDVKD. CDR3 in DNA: TGTGCCACCAGTGACACCTCCGGGACAGGGCCCTACGAGCAGTACTTC. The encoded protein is CATSDTSGTGPYEQYF.

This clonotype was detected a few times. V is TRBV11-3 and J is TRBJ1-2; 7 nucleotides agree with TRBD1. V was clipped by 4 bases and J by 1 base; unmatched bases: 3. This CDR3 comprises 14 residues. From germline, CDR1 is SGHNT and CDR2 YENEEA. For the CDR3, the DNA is TGTGCCAGCAGCTCCCGGGACAGTAACTATGGCTACACCTTC. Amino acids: CASSSRDSNYGYTF.

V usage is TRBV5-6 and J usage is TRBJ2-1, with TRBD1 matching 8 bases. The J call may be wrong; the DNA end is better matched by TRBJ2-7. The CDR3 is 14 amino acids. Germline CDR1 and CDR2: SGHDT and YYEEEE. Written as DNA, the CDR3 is TGTGCCAGCAGTTACCCAGGGGGCGGGTACGAGCAGTACTTC. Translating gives CASSYPGGGYEQYF.

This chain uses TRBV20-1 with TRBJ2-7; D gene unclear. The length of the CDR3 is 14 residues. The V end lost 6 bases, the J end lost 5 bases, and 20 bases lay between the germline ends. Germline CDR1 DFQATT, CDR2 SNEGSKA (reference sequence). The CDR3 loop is CSARIGTDRNEQYF. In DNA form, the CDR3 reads TGCAGTGCCCGAATAGGCACAGATAGGAACGAGCAGTACTTC.

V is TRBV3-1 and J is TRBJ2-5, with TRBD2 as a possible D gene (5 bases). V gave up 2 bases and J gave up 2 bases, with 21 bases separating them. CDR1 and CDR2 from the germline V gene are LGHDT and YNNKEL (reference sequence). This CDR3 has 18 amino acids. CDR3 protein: CASSQRSERVGFQETQYF. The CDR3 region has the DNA TGTGCCAGCAGCCAAAGGTCGGAGAGGGTAGGGTTTCAAGAGACCCAGTACTTC.

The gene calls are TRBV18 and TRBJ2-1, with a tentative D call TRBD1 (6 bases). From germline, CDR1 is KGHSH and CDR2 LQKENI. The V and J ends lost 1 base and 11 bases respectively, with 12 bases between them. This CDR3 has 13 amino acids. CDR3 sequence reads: CASSPLTRDKQFF. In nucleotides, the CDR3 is TGTGCCAGCTCACCACTTACAAGGGACAAGCAGTTCTTC.

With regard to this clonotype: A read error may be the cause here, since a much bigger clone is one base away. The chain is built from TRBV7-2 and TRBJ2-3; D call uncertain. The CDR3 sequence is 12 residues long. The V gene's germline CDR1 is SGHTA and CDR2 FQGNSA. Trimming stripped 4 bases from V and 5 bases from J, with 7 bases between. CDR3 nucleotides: TGTGCCAGCAGCTCCTACAAAGATACGCAGTATTTT. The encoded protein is CASSSYKDTQYF.